Presented here are 24 T cell receptor beta chains from one specimen sequenced in a study of cytomegalovirus exposure and HLA in healthy donors. PCR involved 60 Vbeta and 13 Jbeta primers. The table came from immunoSEQ multiplex PCR; TCRdb's copy has only in-frame clones and leaves some out. The profile shows around 190,000 clones, roughly 85% of them singletons. Sequenced material: PBMCs. These receptors came from a woman aged 25 to 39 in good health and CMV-seropositive.

The gene calls are TRBV19 and TRBJ2-5; TRBD1 matches at 10 bases. Germline values: CDR1 LNHDA, CDR2 SQIVND (reference sequence). The V segment lost 1 base and the J segment 4 bases; nucleotides outside the gene matches: 6. CDR3 length: 16 residues. The CDR3 region has the DNA TGTGCCAGTAGTATAGGAGGGGACAGGGGTGGAGAGACCCAGTACTTC. The encoded protein is CASSIGGDRGGETQYF.

The rearrangement joins TRBV4-2 to TRBJ1-1, with D maybe TRBD1 (5 bases). Germline V gene lookup returns CDR1 LGHNA and CDR2 YNFKEQ. Deletions cut 4 bases from V and 10 bases from J, with 16 bases between. The CDR3 extends over 13 amino acids. CDR3 sequence (DNA): TGTGCCAGCAGCCCTGACACGGGGGACGGAGCTTTCTTT. It specifies CASSPDTGDGAFF.

The chain recombines TRBV19 with TRBJ2-6; 8 bases align to TRBD1. CDR3 length equals 16 residues. Germline V lookup: CDR1 LNHDA, CDR2 SQIVND (reference sequence). V lost 5 bases, J lost 0 bases, and 3 bases stayed unmatched. The CDR3 region has the DNA TGTGCCAGTAGTGGGGACAGGCACTCTGGGGCCAACGTCCTGACTTTC. Protein product: CASSGDRHSGANVLTF.

CDR3 nucleotides: TGTGCCAGCAGCTTAATGGCCAGGCCCCCTGGAAACACCATATATTTT. Translating gives CASSLMARPPGNTIYF. The chain employs TRBV7-8 and TRBJ1-3, with no clear D. CDR1 and CDR2 (germline): SGHVS, FQNEAQ. This CDR3 has 16 amino acids. V was shortened by 2 bases and J by 2 bases, with 13 bases between the two germline ends.

The rearrangement uses TRBV30 and TRBJ2-2; D is possibly TRBD2 (6 bases). The CDR3 spans 18 residues. Germline V CDR1 and CDR2: GTSNPN, SVGIG (reference sequence). The V and J ends lost 3 bases and 5 bases respectively, with 25 bases between them. CDR3 amino acids: CAWRPLRGGNRLTGELFF. In DNA, the CDR3 is TGTGCCTGGAGACCTTTGCGGGGCGGGAATCGGTTGACCGGGGAGCTGTTTTTT.

This chain connects TRBV5-4 to TRBJ1-2; no clear D. CDR3 length equals 17 residues. Germline values: CDR1 SGHNT, CDR2 YYREEE (reference sequence). Between the trimmed V and J ends, which lost 2 bases and 1 base, there was a span of 18 bases. The CDR3 here is CASSFGSFEAFNYGYTF. In DNA, the CDR3 is TGTGCCAGCAGCTTCGGAAGTTTTGAGGCTTTTAACTATGGCTACACCTTC.

The gene calls are TRBV11-2 and TRBJ2-7; D gene uncertain. The CDR3 is made up of 14 amino acids. V lost 1 base, J lost 4 bases, and 11 bases lay in between. Germline CDR1 SGHAT, CDR2 FQNNGV. CDR3 coding DNA: TGTGCCAGCAGCTTAGGCCCAGAGGCTTACGAGCAGTACTTC. Its protein is CASSLGPEAYEQYF. Full variable domain (outside the CDR3, taken from reference TRBV11-2 and TRBJ2-7): EAGVAQSPRYKIIEKRQSVAFWCNPISGHATLYWYQQILGQGPKLLIQFQNNGVVDDSQLPKDRFSAERLKGVDSTLKIQPAKLEDSAVYLCASSLGPEAYEQYFGPGTRLTVT.

J is TRBJ2-1 and V is TRBV18, with 11 positions matching TRBD2. V gave up 5 bases and J gave up 2 bases; unmatched junction bases: 14. This CDR3 is 19 amino acids long. In germline, CDR1 is KGHSH, CDR2 LQKENI. The CDR3 DNA follows: TGTGCCAGCTCAACTTTAAGTAGAACTAGCGGGGGCCCCTACAATGAGCAGTTCTTC. Translated, it gives CASSTLSRTSGGPYNEQFF.

In nucleotides, the CDR3 is TGTGCCAGCCGGGACATAGGAGGAGCTTTCTTT. Translating it yields CASRDIGGAFF. The rearrangement links TRBV6-1 to TRBJ1-1; D is possibly TRBD1 (6 bases). This CDR3 has 11 residues. Between the trimmed V and J ends, which lost 8 bases and 10 bases, there was a span of 14 bases. Germline V CDR1 and CDR2: MNHNS, SASEGT.

This clone appeared a single time. The chain recombines TRBV4-3 with TRBJ1-2; 8 bases are shared with TRBD1. V lost 0 bases and J lost 6; bases outside the gene matches: 9. Germline CDR1 is LGHNA and CDR2 is YSLEER. This CDR3 region has 16 residues. The CDR3 sequence is CASSQDRGRGQHGYTF. CDR3 bases: TGCGCCAGCAGCCAAGATCGTGGCAGGGGGCAACATGGCTACACCTTC.

This clone was detected only once. This sequence joins TRBV5-1 and TRBJ1-2; 9 positions agree with TRBD1. The junction had 6 bases not matched to a gene; V was cut back by 5 bases and J by 4 bases. CDR1 SGHRS and CDR2 YFSETQ come from the germline V gene. CDR3 length equals 14 residues. In nucleotides, the CDR3 is TGCGCCAGCAGACCCTTGGACAGGGGCTATGGCTACACCTTC. Translating it yields CASRPLDRGYGYTF.

The chain joins TRBV7-6 to TRBJ1-2, with D possibly being TRBD1 (6 bases). Trimming removed 5 bases at V and 4 bases at J, with 17 bases between. Germline loops: CDR1 SGHVS, CDR2 FNYEAQ. This CDR3 spans 15 amino acids. The CDR3 sequence is CASSPDGGAGYGYTF. The CDR3, as DNA: TGTGCCAGCAGCCCCGATGGGGGGGCAGGCTATGGCTACACCTTC.

The J gene is TRBJ2-3, the V gene TRBV7-9, with TRBD2 identical over 8 bases. V shed 4 bases and J 3 bases; nucleotides not matched to a gene: 6. Per germline, CDR1 SEHNR and CDR2 FQNEAQ (reference sequence). This CDR3 is built from 15 residues. CDR3 sequence reads: CASSSPGLETDTQYF. The CDR3 DNA reads as TGTGCCAGCAGCTCGCCGGGACTAGAAACAGATACGCAGTATTTT. Together with reference TRBV7-9 and TRBJ2-3, the CDR3 gives the full variable domain: DTGVSQNPRHKITKRGQNVTFRCDPISEHNRLYWYRQTLGQGPEFLTYFQNEAQLEKSRLLSDRFSAERPKGSFSTLEIQRTEQGDSAMYLCASSSPGLETDTQYFGPGTRLTVL.

The chain employs TRBV13 and TRBJ2-1, with 12 bases matching TRBD2. The CDR3 loop spans 14 amino acids. Germline V gene lookup returns CDR1 PRHDT and CDR2 FYEKMQ (reference sequence). Unmatched junction bases numbered 7, after V lost 8 bases and J lost 8 bases. The CDR3, as DNA: TGTGCCAGCGTTCTAGCGGGGGGGCCGTATGAGCAGTTCTTC. This sequence encodes CASVLAGGPYEQFF.

CDR3 bases: TGTGCCAGCAGCCCGCTGGGGCGGAAGCGTGGCACAGATACGCAGTATTTT. Protein: CASSPLGRKRGTDTQYF. This sequence joins TRBV27 and TRBJ2-3; maybe TRBD1 (5 bases). V lost 6 bases to trimming and J lost 1 base, with 20 bases between them. This CDR3 region has 17 residues. Germline V CDR1 and CDR2: MNHEY, SMNVEV (reference sequence).

V gene TRBV27 combines with J gene TRBJ1-5, with D possibly being TRBD1 (6 bases). Trimming shortened V by 6 bases and J by 1 base, and 10 bases separated the two germline ends. Germline V gene sequence: CDR1 MNHEY, CDR2 SMNVEV (reference sequence). The CDR3 has 14 amino acids. CDR3 residues: CASRVTGSNQPQHF. CDR3 bases: TGTGCCAGCAGAGTAACAGGGAGCAATCAGCCCCAGCATTTT.

V usage is TRBV19 and J usage is TRBJ2-7; D gene ambiguous. The CDR3 contains 11 residues. Germline V gene sequence: CDR1 LNHDA, CDR2 SQIVND (reference sequence). V was cut by 3 bases and J by 5 bases, with 5 bases left in between. The CDR3 nucleotides are TGTGCCAGTAGTATCCGGGACGAGCAGTACTTC. Its protein is CASSIRDEQYF.

This chain links TRBV6-5 with TRBJ1-1; D call uncertain. Germline values: CDR1 MNHEY, CDR2 SVGAGI. The V end lost 7 bases, the J end lost 0 bases, and 9 bases lay between the germline ends. This CDR3 is built from 13 residues. As DNA, the CDR3 is TGTGCCAGCAAACACCCCATGAACACTGAAGCTTTCTTT. Translating gives CASKHPMNTEAFF.

The V gene is TRBV9, the J gene TRBJ1-6; 7 bases are shared with TRBD1. J was trimmed by 10 bases and V by 4 bases; bases with no gene match: 11. The length of the CDR3 is 15 residues. Germline values: CDR1 SGDLS, CDR2 YYNGEE. CDR3 region: CASSPRQGGYSPLHF. CDR3 bases: TGTGCCAGCAGCCCCCGACAGGGAGGATACTCACCCCTCCACTTT.

The chain combines TRBV5-1 with TRBJ2-2, with a tentative D call TRBD2 (6 bases). The germline V gene has CDR1 SGHRS and CDR2 YFSETQ. The CDR3 is 13 amino acids. Between the trimmed V and J ends, which lost 4 bases and 6 bases, there was a span of 10 bases. DNA for the CDR3: TGCGCCAGCAGCCTCGGGGAGGCCGGGGAGCTGTTTTTT. Amino acid sequence: CASSLGEAGELFF.

The gene calls are TRBV6-5 and TRBJ1-2, with 8 bases aligning to TRBD1. The CDR3 is made up of 13 amino acids. The ends lost 6 bases at V and 10 bases at J; junction bases unmatched: 10. Germline V gene data show CDR1 as MNHEY and CDR2 as SVGAGI. Here the CDR3 DNA reads TGTGCCAGCAGCCGCCTAGGACAGGGAGACTACACCTTC. Its translation is CASSRLGQGDYTF.

The chain uses TRBV2 and TRBJ2-7; 15 nucleotides align to TRBD2. After removal of 8 bases from V and 2 bases from J, the junction contained 4 bases not matched to a gene. CDR1 is SNHLY, CDR2 FYNNEI, per germline. The CDR3 length is 15 residues. The CDR3 loop is CASRGLAGGPYEQYF. In DNA form, the CDR3 reads TGTGCCAGCCGTGGACTAGCGGGAGGGCCCTACGAGCAGTACTTC. Filled out from reference TRBV2 and TRBJ2-7, the complete variable domain reads EPEVTQTPSHQVTQMGQEVILRCVPISNHLYFYWYRQILGQKVEFLVSFYNNEISEKSEIFDDQFSVERPDGSNFTLKIRSTKLEDSAMYFCASRGLAGGPYEQYFGPGTRLTVT.

The rearrangement joins TRBV5-1 to TRBJ2-1; 14 bases are a match to TRBD2. Germline trimming cut 4 bases from V and 8 bases from J; bases unmatched to any gene: 11. The CDR3 sequence is 17 residues long. Germline V CDR1 and CDR2: SGHRS, YFSETQ. In DNA form, the CDR3 reads TGCGCCAGCAGCCCGGGACTAGCGGGAGCTCTTGGGGATGAGCAGTTCTTC. Protein sequence: CASSPGLAGALGDEQFF. The full variable domain, completed using reference TRBV5-1 and TRBJ2-1, is KAGVTQTPRYLIKTRGQQVTLSCSPISGHRSVSWYQQTPGQGLQFLFEYFSETQRNKGNFPGRFSGRQFSNSRSEMNVSTLELGDSALYLCASSPGLAGALGDEQFFGPGTRLTVL.

This rearrangement joins TRBV6-1 to TRBJ1-5; 12 nucleotides line up with TRBD1. With 6 bases clipped from V and 11 bases from J, the junction kept 11 bases outside the gene matches. In germline, CDR1 is MNHNS, CDR2 SASEGT. CDR3 length equals 15 residues. In DNA form, the CDR3 reads TGTGCCAGCAGCCGAGTGGGGACAGGGGGCTTGGCCCAGCATTTT. It translates to CASSRVGTGGLAQHF.